This passage covers 28 T cell receptor beta chains from one sample sequenced in a study of T cells in Graves' hyperthyroidism and ophthalmopathy (dated by TCRdb to the late 2010s). The method behind the library was multiplex PCR. Instrument used: Illumina HiSeq 2000. Amplification of TCR beta CDR3 regions was carried out from RNA transcripts. The first round of RT-PCR for the TCR CDR3 was performed with the HTBI primer set and the Qiagen OneStep RT-PCR kit. Using fastp at Q25 and MiXCR, TCRdb reprocessed the public reads and kept productive beta chains. When rows share a CDR3 protein, they turn into one entry using the most common DNA and genes. The sample includes hundreds of thousands of distinct CDR3 sequences, with 14% to 15% observed a single time. The ten largest clones add up to 13% of the sample. The specimen was blood. Receptor source: a man between 18 and 29 years old with Graves' ophthalmopathy.

This chain connects TRBV5-4 to TRBJ2-1, with D perhaps TRBD2 (6 bases). Trimming shortened V by 4 bases and J by 6 bases, and 14 bases separated the two germline ends. CDR3 length: 14 amino acids. CDR1 is SGHNT and CDR2 is YYREEE in the germline V gene (reference sequence). CDR3 protein: CASSPGVPSNEQFF. The CDR3 DNA follows: TGTGCCAGCAGCCCGGGGGTCCCCTCCAATGAGCAGTTCTTC.

This rearrangement joins TRBV27 to TRBJ2-1; D may be TRBD2 (6 bases). Trimming took off 6 bases at V and 2 bases at J, with 17 bases between the two ends. Germline V CDR1 and CDR2: MNHEY, SMNVEV (reference sequence). This CDR3 is built from 16 residues. This chain's CDR3 is CASSLGSSEAYNEQFF. The CDR3 region has the DNA TGTGCCAGCAGCCTAGGTTCTAGCGAGGCCTACAATGAGCAGTTCTTC.

This rearrangement joins TRBV6-1 to TRBJ1-4; tentative D call: TRBD1 (6 bases). This CDR3 contains 14 residues. V was cut by 6 bases and J by 7 bases, with 15 bases left in between. Per the germline V gene, CDR1 is MNHNS and CDR2 is SASEGT. CDR3 nucleotides: TGTGCCAGCAGCTCCTCAGGGGTCAGTGAAAAACTGTTTTTT. It encodes CASSSSGVSEKLFF.

At least ten counts were recorded for this clonotype. The V and J genes are TRBV30 and TRBJ2-4; the match to TRBD1 covers 10 bases. The germline gives CDR1 GTSNPN, CDR2 SVGIG (reference sequence). The ends lost 5 bases at V and 5 bases at J; junction bases unmatched: 0. The CDR3 spans 12 residues. The CDR3 is CAWGTGENIQYF. The CDR3 DNA sequence: TGTGCCTGGGGGACAGGGGAAAACATTCAGTACTTC.

CDR3 nucleotide sequence: TGTGCCAGCAGGGGGGTGTTTCGGAACACTGAAGCTTTCTTT. Encoded protein: CASRGVFRNTEAFF. The rearrangement links TRBV11-2 to TRBJ1-1, with a tentative D call TRBD1 (5 bases). The V and J ends lost 6 bases and 1 base respectively, with 12 bases between them. The CDR3 extends over 14 amino acids. The germline CDR1 and CDR2 sequences are SGHAT and FQNNGV.

This CDR3 reads CASSVEGRDPYNEQFF. The CDR3 DNA reads TGTGCCAGCAGCGTAGAGGGGCGGGACCCGTACAATGAGCAGTTCTTC. The chain uses TRBV9 and TRBJ2-1, with D perhaps matching TRBD2 (6 bases). The CDR3 has 16 residues. Germline values: CDR1 SGDLS, CDR2 YYNGEE. V was cut by 0 bases and J by 4 bases, with 14 bases left in between.

The V gene is TRBV6-1, the J gene TRBJ1-2; possibly TRBD1 for D (5 bases). This CDR3 spans 14 amino acids. Germline V gives CDR1 MNHNS, CDR2 SASEGT. V was trimmed by 7 bases and J by 8 bases, leaving 20 bases between them. CDR3 amino acids: CASNQGLFGKGYTF. Here the CDR3 DNA reads TGTGCCAGCAACCAGGGCCTCTTTGGAAAAGGCTACACCTTC.

The sample holds a few counts of this clonotype. A much larger clone lies one base from this, so it may be a read error. This chain joins TRBV5-5 and TRBJ1-1; D remains unclear. This CDR3 comprises 14 residues. The V gene's germline CDR1 is SGHKS and CDR2 YYEKEE (reference sequence). CDR3: CVSSLYAEEALPFF. DNA for the CDR3: TGTGTCAGCAGCTTGTATGCGGAGGAGGCTTTGCCTTTCTTT.

This clonotype was counted ten times or more. The chain carries TRBV20-1 and TRBJ2-1, with 10 bases identical to TRBD1. CDR1 is DFQATT, CDR2 SNEGSKA, per germline (reference sequence). The V gene end was trimmed by 6 bases and the J gene end by 6 bases; junction bases not matched to a gene: 8. CDR3 length: 14 amino acids. The CDR3, as DNA: TGCAGTGCCAACCCCGGACAGGGGGGCAATGAGCAGTTCTTC. It is translated as CSANPGQGGNEQFF.

This clonotype was seen at least ten times. V and J are TRBV6-1 and TRBJ1-3; no firm D call. V was shortened by 6 bases and J by 1 base, with 13 bases between the two germline ends. The CDR3 has 15 residues. CDR1 MNHNS and CDR2 SASEGT come from the germline V gene. The CDR3 DNA is TGTGCCAGCAGGGCCCTGGTCTCTTCTGGAAACACCATATATTTT. This gives the protein CASRALVSSGNTIYF.

Many counts were recorded for this clonotype. V and J are TRBV6-1 and TRBJ2-5, with D perhaps TRBD2 (5 bases). The CDR3 has 15 amino acids. Germline V gene data show CDR1 as MNHNS and CDR2 as SASEGT. Trimming pared 8 bases from V and 0 bases from J, leaving 16 bases between. CDR3 nucleotides: TGTGCCAGCCGCCCGCTAGCTGAGTACCAAGAGACCCAGTACTTC. Encoded protein: CASRPLAEYQETQYF.

This clonotype was picked up many times. This sequence joins TRBV7-9 and TRBJ2-7; 9 bases fit TRBD2. V lost 4 bases to trimming and J lost 5 bases; unmatched junction nucleotides: 9. The CDR3 is 15 amino acids. Germline V gives CDR1 SEHNR, CDR2 FQNEAQ (reference sequence). Here the CDR3 DNA reads TGTGCCAGCAGCTCCTCCACAGCGGGGGGCAACGAGCAGTACTTC. It yields the protein CASSSSTAGGNEQYF.

This chain connects TRBV20-1 to TRBJ1-3, with 8 bases identical to TRBD1. The CDR3 extends over 14 amino acids. CDR1 and CDR2 (germline): DFQATT, SNEGSKA (reference sequence). The V segment lost 5 bases and the J segment 2 bases; nucleotides outside the gene matches: 5. CDR3 nucleotide sequence: TGCAGTGCTTCCACAGGGGGTACTGGAAACACCATATATTTT. This sequence encodes CSASTGGTGNTIYF.

The chain carries TRBV11-3 and TRBJ2-7; D not certain. V gave up 5 bases and J gave up 3 bases, with 11 bases separating them. CDR1 is SGHNT and CDR2 is YENEEA in the germline V gene. CDR3 length: 13 amino acids. CDR3 region: CASSVLDGYEQYF. The CDR3 nucleotides read TGTGCCAGCAGCGTATTGGACGGCTACGAGCAGTACTTC.

Ten or more counts support this clonotype. V gene TRBV5-1 combines with J gene TRBJ2-5; D possibly corresponds to TRBD1 (6 bases). The CDR3 covers 15 residues. Germline CDR1 and CDR2: SGHRS and YFSETQ. V was clipped by 1 base and J by 1 base, with 11 bases between them. CDR3 sequence: CASSLQGMVQETQYF. As DNA, the CDR3 is TGCGCCAGCAGCTTGCAGGGGATGGTCCAAGAGACCCAGTACTTC.

This clonotype was seen a handful of times. The chain combines TRBV6-1 with TRBJ2-1; D gene ambiguous. This CDR3 has 12 residues. Trimming removed 2 bases at V and 15 bases at J, with 14 bases between. Per germline, CDR1 MNHNS and CDR2 SASEGT. CDR3 residues: CASSESAGTMFF. CDR3 coding DNA: TGTGCCAGCAGTGAAAGTGCAGGCACGATGTTCTTC.

This clonotype was recorded at least ten times. This chain's CDR3 is CSASGSSGRVRTDTQYF. The DNA for the CDR3 is TGCAGTGCTAGTGGTTCTAGCGGGAGGGTTCGCACAGATACGCAGTATTTT. The chain recombines TRBV20-1 with TRBJ2-3; 12 nucleotides match TRBD2. CDR3 size: 17 residues. V was clipped by 3 bases and J by 1 base; unmatched bases: 8. Germline CDR1 and CDR2: DFQATT and SNEGSKA (reference sequence).

In this sample, this clonotype turned up many times. The V and J genes are TRBV2 and TRBJ2-5; D could derive from TRBD1 or TRBD2 (5 bases each). V dropped 8 bases and J dropped 1 base, with 14 bases sitting between them. The CDR3 is 14 amino acids. From germline, CDR1 is SNHLY and CDR2 FYNNEI. The CDR3, as DNA: TGTGCCAGCGCCGGGGCAGGGTTCCAAGAGACCCAGTACTTC. It yields the protein CASAGAGFQETQYF.

This clonotype was observed at least ten times. The chain recombines TRBV29-1 with TRBJ1-5, with 8 nucleotides matching TRBD1. The CDR3 is 15 residues long. With V trimmed by 6 bases and J by 0 bases, 7 bases remained unmatched. Germline-derived CDR1 and CDR2 are SQVTM and ANQGSEA. CDR3: CSVGTGDSSNQPQHF. In DNA form, the CDR3 reads TGCAGCGTGGGGACAGGAGACTCTAGCAATCAGCCCCAGCATTTT.

The CDR3 DNA sequence: TGCGCCAGCAGTGATCCGGGTAGGGGTACGCAGTATTTT. Its protein is CASSDPGRGTQYF. The chain joins TRBV10-1 to TRBJ2-3; perhaps TRBD1 as D (5 bases). Germline CDR1 WNHNN, CDR2 SYGVQD (reference sequence). This CDR3 region has 13 residues. V was cut by 3 bases and J by 8 bases, with 12 bases left in between.

This clonotype was recorded at least ten times. The chain has TRBV11-1 and TRBJ2-5; 10 bases match TRBD2. This CDR3 comprises 17 residues. CDR1 and CDR2 (germline): SGHAT, FQDESV (reference sequence). The ends lost 3 bases at V and 4 bases at J; junction bases unmatched: 11. The CDR3 loop reads CASSFYGLAEDPETQYF. The CDR3 nucleotides read TGTGCCAGCAGCTTCTACGGACTAGCGGAGGACCCAGAGACCCAGTACTTC.

This clonotype was found many times. The chain has TRBV7-8 and TRBJ2-1; TRBD2 matches 13 bases. Germline V gene sequence: CDR1 SGHVS, CDR2 FQNEAQ. CDR3 size: 17 residues. V trimming: 3 bases; J trimming: 5 bases; junction bases outside the gene matches: 7. CDR3 residues: CASSFFSGLAGDNEQFF. In nucleotides, the CDR3 is TGTGCCAGCAGCTTCTTCAGCGGACTAGCGGGAGACAATGAGCAGTTCTTC.

This rearrangement joins TRBV7-6 to TRBJ2-2, with 13 positions matching TRBD2. The germline CDR1 and CDR2 sequences are SGHVS and FNYEAQ. This CDR3 comprises 17 residues. V trimming: 5 bases; J trimming: 2 bases; junction bases outside the gene matches: 5. The CDR3 DNA follows: TGTGCCAGCAGCCCCGGACTAGCGGGGGAAAACACCGGGGAGCTGTTTTTT. It translates to CASSPGLAGENTGELFF.

The sample holds many counts of this clonotype. This sequence joins TRBV11-2 and TRBJ2-7; no firm D call. The CDR3 is 16 amino acids. The germline V and J ends were trimmed by 0 bases and 4 bases, with 16 bases remaining between them. From germline, CDR1 is SGHAT and CDR2 FQNNGV. The CDR3 DNA sequence: TGTGCCAGCAGCTTAGACGCCTATAGATCCCTATACGAGCAGTACTTC. Protein product: CASSLDAYRSLYEQYF.

The gene calls are TRBV20-1 and TRBJ2-7, with 7 bases aligning to TRBD2. V shed 2 bases and J 2 bases; nucleotides not matched to a gene: 15. CDR3 length: 17 residues. Germline values: CDR1 DFQATT, CDR2 SNEGSKA (reference sequence). The CDR3 loop is CSARKWEAGHRAYEQYF. CDR3 nucleotides: TGCAGTGCTAGAAAATGGGAAGCGGGGCATAGGGCCTACGAGCAGTACTTC.

In this sample, this clonotype turned up many times. The chain is built from TRBV20-1 and TRBJ2-1; either TRBD1 or TRBD2 may fit D (5 bases each). The CDR3 extends over 14 amino acids. Germline lookup yields CDR1 DFQATT and CDR2 SNEGSKA (reference sequence). The CDR3 nucleotides are TGCAGCGCTGGGGGAAGGAGCTCCTACAATGAGCAGTTCTTC. Translation gives CSAGGRSSYNEQFF.

The rearrangement joins TRBV12-5 to TRBJ2-4; a possible D gene is TRBD2 (7 bases). Trimming removed 4 bases at V and 8 bases at J, with 24 bases between. CDR1 and CDR2 from the germline V gene are LGHNT and FRNRAP. There are 17 residues in the CDR3. DNA for the CDR3: TGTGCTAGTGGTTCGATGGGATACAGGGAAGGGGGGGACATTCAGTACTTC. Translating it yields CASGSMGYREGGDIQYF.

This clonotype was counted a single time. The chain links TRBV4-2 to TRBJ2-7; the match to TRBD1 covers 9 bases. CDR1 is LGHNA, CDR2 YNFKEQ, per germline. The CDR3 has 17 residues. J was trimmed by 2 bases and V by 3 bases; bases with no gene match: 11. The CDR3, as DNA: TGTGCCAGCAGCCATCCTCAGGACAGGGGATTTACCTACGAGCAGTACTTC. Encoded protein: CASSHPQDRGFTYEQYF.